A single count supports the clone carrying this TCR beta chain. The entry originates in a study of technical replicates of blood from a few donors. The data were produced by immunoSEQ multiplex PCR, yet TCRdb's version contains in-frame clones alone and is incomplete. Of over 60,000 clones listed, 93% are singletons. CDR1 WSHSY and CDR2 SAAADI come from the germline V gene. The CDR3 is 15 amino acids. V shed 8 bases and J 0 bases; nucleotides not matched to a gene: 7. The clonotype comes from a human donor in good health. Sequencing was performed on T cells isolated from PBMCs. The chain links TRBV10-2 to TRBJ1-3, with TRBD1 matching 7 bases. The CDR3 DNA is TGCGCCAGCGGAAAAGGGGGCAACTCTGGAAACACCATATATTTT. It specifies CASGKGGNSGNTIYF.